The entry that follows covers one TCR beta chain sequence. The data originate from a study of blood T cell repertoires in COVID-19. Overall study context: Material from acute and convalescent COVID-19 was sourced from the United States, Italy and Spain.

Clones were sequenced by immunoSEQ multiplex PCR, and TCRdb holds only the in-frame ones, with some missing. The profile shows tens of thousands of clones, over 80% of them singletons. Trimming pared 1 base from V and 9 bases from J, leaving 10 bases between. This CDR3 contains 14 residues. Germline CDR1 and CDR2: SGHTA and FQGNSA. The clonotype comes from a man aged 45-65 years with acute or convalescent COVID-19. Sequencing used peripheral blood. V is TRBV7-2 and J is TRBJ1-6; D perhaps matches TRBD1 (6 bases). The CDR3 DNA sequence: TGTGCCAGCAGCTTAGGACAGGCGGGTTCACCCCTCCACTTT. It encodes CASSLGQAGSPLHF.